This TCR beta chain is drawn from a study of response to subunit inactivated influenza vaccine. Study-level findings and limits: Authors suggested few new T cells are recruited by each seasonal influenza vaccination.

In its sample, this clonotype was seen a few times. Its specificity is unknown. From the RT-PCR reads, TCRdb called clonotypes with MiXCR, one entry per CDR3 protein. The data show under 200,000 distinct CDR3 sequences, about 10% seen once. The CDR3 sequence is 12 residues long. Germline loops: CDR1 GTSNPN, CDR2 SVGIG (reference sequence). Trimming removed 2 bases from V and 4 bases from J, with 6 bases in between. This receptor was taken from a man aged 50 to 69 who received an inactivated influenza vaccine. Specimen: CD8+ T cells sorted from PBMCs, collected 23 to 25 months after vaccination. V and J are TRBV30 and TRBJ1-5, with no clear D. CDR3 DNA: TGTGCCTGGAGTATTTGGAATCAGCCCCAGCATTTT. It translates to CAWSIWNQPQHF.